The 3 T cell receptor beta chains listed next were all sequenced from one sample in a study of CD8+ T cells in alopecia areata (dated by TCRdb to about 2018). The library came from the immunoSEQ multiplex PCR assay. For TCR sequencing, RNA was extracted from every sample and reverse transcribed into cDNA to serve as template. Here the immuneACCESS table is served through TCRdb, limited to in-frame sequences with V and J called. Missing clones are a known gap in these copies; in checked studies unresolved V genes cover under half, and the rest lacks a known reason. The sample table contains about 270,000 clones; only one count was recorded for approximately 60% of them. Clones ranked in the top ten supply 0.75% to 0.95% of the sample. Taken with the paper, the label for treatment or condition translates to: oral pan-JAK inhibitor, 5-10 mg twice daily. The sample consisted of CD4+ T cells sorted from blood, taken at approximately week 52, from a patient treated with tofacitinib. Source of these receptors: a human donor with alopecia areata.

With respect to this clone: Its ends do not fully match the called genes, so a read error is possible. The V call is TRBV2, the J call TRBJ2-1; TRBD1 matches 7 bases. The CDR3 has 11 residues. Germline values: CDR1 SNHLY, CDR2 FYNNEI. The CDR3 DNA is TGTGCCAGCAGCGAAAGACAGGGTCGGATCTTC. Translating gives CASSERQGRIF.

In DNA form, the CDR3 reads TGTGCCAGCAGCTTCTTCCAAGGGTCCGGGGAGCTGTTTTTT. Residues: CASSFFQGSGELFF. J is TRBJ2-2 and V is TRBV7-3; D unclear. The CDR3 length is 14 residues. V dropped 3 bases and J dropped 6 bases, with 11 bases sitting between them. In germline, CDR1 is SGHTA, CDR2 FQGTGA.

The chain couples TRBV5-1 to TRBJ2-2, with TRBD1 matching 9 bases. Looked up from germline, CDR1 is SGHRS and CDR2 is YFSETQ. V dropped 4 bases and J dropped 2; count of bases not matched to a gene: 6. The CDR3 spans 16 residues. CDR3 coding DNA: TGCGCCAGCAGCAACCGGGACAGGGATAACACCGGGGAGCTGTTTTTT. Its protein is CASSNRDRDNTGELFF.